The 19 T cell receptor beta chains below were found in one sample sequenced in a study of CD8 T cells in ankylosing spondylitis (dated by TCRdb to about 2017). Receptor libraries were prepared by 5' RACE. Sequencing was carried out with an Illumina HiSeq 2500. TCRdb reran the public reads through fastp at Q25 and MiXCR, keeping productive beta chains. Here each entry gathers all rows of one CDR3 protein and keeps the most common genes and DNA. The sample includes 250,000 to 350,000 distinct CDR3 sequences, with roughly 20% observed a single time. Of the sample, roughly 8% is held by the ten largest clones. Source material: blood, either unsorted or a sorted T cell fraction (not recorded which). The receptors shown here come from a male donor with ankylosing spondylitis or in good health (not recorded which).

Ten or more counts support this clonotype. The rearrangement joins TRBV18 to TRBJ2-5; the match to TRBD2 covers 8 bases. The CDR3 runs to 15 residues. Germline-derived CDR1 and CDR2 are KGHSH and LQKENI. The trim removed 6 bases at V and 1 base at J, leaving 7 bases unmatched. The CDR3 DNA follows: TGTGCCAGCTCTCCGGCTACTAGCGGCCAAGAGACCCAGTACTTC. Encoded protein: CASSPATSGQETQYF.

This clonotype has a count of ten or more. V usage is TRBV5-1 and J usage is TRBJ2-1; 15 nucleotides match TRBD2. The CDR3 consists of 15 residues. CDR1 is SGHRS, CDR2 YFSETQ, per germline. V dropped 3 bases and J dropped 6; count of bases not matched to a gene: 1. CDR3 sequence reads: CASSSGLAGGNEQFF. The CDR3 DNA is TGCGCCAGCAGCTCGGGACTAGCGGGGGGCAATGAGCAGTTCTTC.

The chain combines TRBV13 with TRBJ2-1; no firm D call. The CDR3 consists of 13 residues. The V gene's germline CDR1 is PRHDT and CDR2 FYEKMQ (reference sequence). The V end was cut by 0 bases, the J end by 10 bases, with 10 bases between. The CDR3 sequence is CASSLGSEPEQFF. The CDR3 coding sequence is TGTGCCAGCAGCTTAGGCTCGGAGCCCGAGCAGTTCTTC.

This clonotype was seen a few times. The chain has TRBV20-1 and TRBJ2-3, with 9 bases aligning to TRBD2. After removal of 7 bases from V and 5 bases from J, the junction contained 10 bases not matched to a gene. The CDR3 runs 14 residues. Germline V gene sequence: CDR1 DFQATT, CDR2 SNEGSKA (reference sequence). CDR3 coding DNA: TGCAGTGGTGGCCTAGCGGGAAGAAGAGATACGCAGTATTTT. Its protein product is CSGGLAGRRDTQYF.

This clonotype has just a few counts. The chain uses TRBV10-3 and TRBJ2-3; D possibly corresponds to TRBD1 (5 bases). The CDR3 totals 15 residues. Trimming left V 6 bases short and J 5 bases short, with 18 bases between. Germline CDR1 ENHRY, CDR2 SYGVKD. CDR3 coding DNA: TGTGCCATCAGCGAAGGGGCTATGGGTGGAGATACGCAGTATTTT. Amino acids: CAISEGAMGGDTQYF.

V gene TRBV6-1 combines with J gene TRBJ1-5, with D perhaps TRBD1 (5 bases). The CDR3 is 14 amino acids. Germline lookup yields CDR1 MNHNS and CDR2 SASEGT. Deletions cut 8 bases from V and 6 bases from J, with 17 bases between. The CDR3 DNA reads as TGTGCCAGCTCAGCGGGGGGACGGGGTCAGCCCCAGCATTTT. Protein sequence: CASSAGGRGQPQHF.

This clonotype has more than one count but fewer than ten. The chain joins TRBV12-3 or TRBV12-4 to TRBJ2-6, with D uncertain. Trimming left V 1 base short and J 4 bases short, with 2 bases between. The CDR3 length is 13 residues. CDR3 DNA: TGTGCCAGCAGTTTAGTCGGGGCCAACGTCCTGACTTTC. Translated: CASSLVGANVLTF.

This chain joins TRBV10-3 and TRBJ2-1; 9 positions match TRBD1. The germline gives CDR1 ENHRY, CDR2 SYGVKD. CDR3 length: 14 residues. The V and J ends lost 4 bases and 4 bases, in that order; junction bases with no gene match: 2. The CDR3 coding sequence is TGTGCCATCAGTGGACAGGGGGGTTACAATGAGCAGTTCTTC. Translation: CAISGQGGYNEQFF.

This clonotype has only a few counts. The J gene is TRBJ1-1, the V gene TRBV12-3 or TRBV12-4, with D possibly matching TRBD1 (5 bases). The CDR3 is 14 residues long. With 2 bases removed from V and 5 bases from J, the gap between germline ends came to 12 bases. CDR3 coding DNA: TGTGCCAGCAGTTTATCGGCAGGGCAGACTGAAGCTTTCTTT. Protein: CASSLSAGQTEAFF.

V gene TRBV12-3 or TRBV12-4 combines with J gene TRBJ1-1; tentatively, D is TRBD1 (5 bases). V was shortened by 2 bases and J by 1 base, with 11 bases between the two germline ends. There are 15 residues in the CDR3. The CDR3: CASSLKGASNTEAFF. CDR3 DNA: TGTGCCAGCAGTTTAAAAGGGGCCTCGAACACTGAAGCTTTCTTT.

The chain couples TRBV28 to TRBJ1-6; 7 bases match TRBD1. The junction had 8 bases not matched to a gene; V was cut back by 6 bases and J by 6 bases. Germline CDR1 reads MDHEN; CDR2 reads SYDVKM. This CDR3 comprises 15 residues. CDR3 DNA: TGTGCCAGCAGCCCGACAGGGAGCGGTAATTCACCCCTCCACTTT. Protein sequence: CASSPTGSGNSPLHF. Using reference TRBV28 and TRBJ1-6 for the parts outside the CDR3, the full variable domain is DVKVTQSSRYLVKRTGEKVFLECVQDMDHENMFWYRQDPGLGLRLIYFSYDVKMKEKGDIPEGYSVSREKKERFSLILESASTNQTSMYLCASSPTGSGNSPLHFGNGTRLTVT.

This clonotype showed up many times. The gene calls are TRBV12-3 or TRBV12-4 and TRBJ2-1, with 11 bases identical to TRBD1. The CDR3 runs to 14 residues. Losses at the gene ends were 5 bases for V and 6 bases for J; bases not matched to a gene: 3. The CDR3, as DNA: TGTGCCAGCAGTGCCGGGACAGGGGGCAATGAGCAGTTCTTC. It yields the protein CASSAGTGGNEQFF.

V gene TRBV21-1 combines with J gene TRBJ2-4; whether TRBD2, the table's D call, matches the DNA was not checked. TRBV21-1 counts as a pseudogene. The CDR3 spans 16 residues. The CDR3 loop is CASSKRTDLAKNIQYF. DNA of the CDR3: TGTGCCAGCAGCAAAAGGACTGATCTAGCCAAAAACATTCAGTACTTC.

This clonotype was seen at least ten times. The chain combines TRBV5-1 with TRBJ1-2; D remains unclear. Trimming left V 0 bases short and J 2 bases short, with 17 bases between. The CDR3 loop spans 17 amino acids. The germline gives CDR1 SGHRS, CDR2 YFSETQ. CDR3 DNA sequence: TGCGCCAGCAGCTTGGACCTAGGACTTAAGGCAAACTATGGCTACACCTTC. As protein: CASSLDLGLKANYGYTF.

This clonotype came up many times. The CDR3 coding sequence is TGTGCCATCAGTGACAGGGTGAGCCAGCCCCAGCATTTT. It encodes CAISDRVSQPQHF. The chain employs TRBV10-3 and TRBJ1-5; D perhaps matches TRBD1 (5 bases). Germline V CDR1 and CDR2: ENHRY, SYGVKD. The CDR3 extends over 13 amino acids. With 3 bases removed from V and 7 bases from J, the gap between germline ends came to 10 bases.

The J gene is TRBJ2-2, the V gene TRBV14; D remains ambiguous. Germline values: CDR1 SGHDN, CDR2 FVKESK. This CDR3 region has 16 residues. With 0 bases removed from V and 4 bases from J, the gap between germline ends came to 12 bases. CDR3 coding DNA: TGTGCCAGCAGCCAAGAGGAATTTCGGCGCACCGGGGAGCTGTTTTTT. Translated, it gives CASSQEEFRRTGELFF.

This clonotype was detected many times. The chain joins TRBV9 to TRBJ1-1; D remains ambiguous. Trimming shortened V by 2 bases and J by 5 bases, and 13 bases separated the two germline ends. CDR1 and CDR2 (germline): SGDLS, YYNGEE. This CDR3 region has 14 residues. The CDR3 DNA sequence: TGTGCCAGCAGCGTCTCTACCATGGGAACTGAAGCTTTCTTT. As protein: CASSVSTMGTEAFF.

Only a few counts were recorded for this clonotype. This chain links TRBV10-2 with TRBJ2-3, with TRBD2 matching over 13 bases. J was trimmed by 0 bases and V by 4 bases; bases with no gene match: 7. The CDR3 has 18 amino acids. Germline-derived CDR1 and CDR2 are WSHSY and SAAADI. The CDR3 loop is CASSASLTSGRSTDTQYF. The CDR3 DNA reads TGCGCCAGCAGTGCCTCCCTGACTAGCGGGAGGAGCACAGATACGCAGTATTTT.

The chain couples TRBV3-1 to TRBJ1-5; 7 bases line up with TRBD1. Germline CDR1 reads LGHDT; CDR2 reads YNNKEL (reference sequence). This CDR3 contains 13 residues. V was pared by 3 bases and J by 5 bases, with 1 base of the junction left unmatched. The CDR3 sequence: CASSQGQYQPQHF. CDR3 DNA: TGTGCCAGCAGCCAGGGACAGTATCAGCCCCAGCATTTT. Variable domain in full (rest from reference TRBV3-1 and TRBJ1-5): DTAVSQTPKYLVTQMGNDKSIKCEQNLGHDTMYWYKQDSKKFLKIMFSYNNKELIINETVPNRFSPKSPDKAHLNLHINSLELGDSAVYFCASSQGQYQPQHFGDGTRLSIL.